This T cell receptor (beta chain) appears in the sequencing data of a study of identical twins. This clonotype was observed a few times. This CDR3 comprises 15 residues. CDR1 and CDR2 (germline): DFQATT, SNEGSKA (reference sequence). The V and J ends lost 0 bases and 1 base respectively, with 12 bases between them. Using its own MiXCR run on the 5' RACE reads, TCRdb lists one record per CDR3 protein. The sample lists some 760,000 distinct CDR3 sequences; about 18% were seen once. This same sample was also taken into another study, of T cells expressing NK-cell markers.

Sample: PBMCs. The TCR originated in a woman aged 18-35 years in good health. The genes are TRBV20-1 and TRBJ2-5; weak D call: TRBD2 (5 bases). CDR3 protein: CSARDRGPSQETQYF. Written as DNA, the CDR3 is TGCAGTGCTAGAGATCGGGGTCCCAGCCAAGAGACCCAGTACTTC.